The T cell receptor beta chain under discussion was sequenced for a study of brain T cells in children with intractable seizures. Points from the study as a whole: Absence of clones before surgery may stem from lower sequencing depth. Viral specificity was inferred only from CDR3 similarity; HCMV serostatus was unknown.

The CDR3 has 16 residues. Trimming took 0 bases from V and 7 from J, leaving 15 bases between them. Germline CDR1 is LGHNA and CDR2 is YNFKEQ. Remarks on this clone: Its antigen is currently unknown.

The protocol was immunoSEQ multiplex PCR, while the TCRdb copy is restricted to in-frame clones and leaves out a portion. This sample yields 110,000 or so clones, of which 85% to 95% are seen a single time; 3.5% to 4% belongs to the top ten. This TCR was sampled from a boy under three years old with hemimegalencephaly and intractable seizures. V is TRBV4-2 and J is TRBJ2-2, with D perhaps assigned TRBD1 or TRBD2 (5 bases each). This specimen consisted of peripheral blood, obtained at surgery. CDR3 loop: CASSQEPRDRRGELFF. The CDR3 DNA reads as TGTGCCAGCAGCCAAGAGCCCAGGGACCGCCGCGGGGAGCTGTTTTTT.